Presented here are 17 T cell receptor beta chains from one specimen sequenced in a study of blood T cells in healthy people across ages. Using a J-beta primer mix together with a sample-barcoded 5' primer, a second PCR was run for about 6 to 11 cycles. TCRdb itself ran the 5' RACE reads through MiXCR, one entry per CDR3 protein. The sample has about 690,000 distinct CDR3 sequences, roughly two fifths seen once; the top ten hold 25% to 30%. Sequenced sample: blood. These receptors all come from a man of 80 years or more in good health.

This clonotype was observed a handful of times. The V call is TRBV6-1, the J call TRBJ1-6; D is perhaps TRBD1 (6 bases). Trimming removed 2 bases from V and 11 bases from J, with 16 bases in between. The CDR3 runs 15 residues. Germline V gene lookup returns CDR1 MNHNS and CDR2 SASEGT. Here the CDR3 reads CASSEPGQPQAPLHF. The CDR3 nucleotides read TGTGCCAGCAGTGAACCCGGACAGCCTCAAGCACCCCTCCACTTT.

The chain has TRBV13 and TRBJ2-7, with D possibly called TRBD1 or TRBD2 (5 bases each). This CDR3 is 13 amino acids long. V shed 5 bases and J shed 5 bases, with 13 bases lying between them. Germline CDR1 is PRHDT and CDR2 is FYEKMQ (reference sequence). The CDR3 sequence: CASSVVRGHEQYF. CDR3 nucleotide sequence: TGTGCCAGCAGCGTAGTCCGGGGACACGAGCAGTACTTC.

This chain links TRBV7-2 with TRBJ2-4; D is uncertain. This CDR3 has 13 amino acids. The ends were cut back, 5 bases at V and 1 base at J, with 6 bases in the middle. Germline V lookup: CDR1 SGHTA, CDR2 FQGNSA. CDR3 in DNA: TGTGCCAGCAGCCCCGCGGCCAAAAACATTCAGTACTTC. It translates to CASSPAAKNIQYF.

The J gene is TRBJ2-3, the V gene TRBV6-2 or TRBV6-3, with 11 bases that match TRBD1. The CDR3 is made up of 15 amino acids. The ends lost 6 bases at V and 4 bases at J; junction bases unmatched: 6. Germline V lookup: CDR1 MNHEY, CDR2 SVGEGT. For the CDR3, the DNA is TGTGCCAGCAGGGGCTGGACAGGGGGCTCAGATACGCAGTATTTT. Translation gives CASRGWTGGSDTQYF.

The rearrangement uses TRBV12-3 or TRBV12-4 and TRBJ2-7; weak D call: TRBD1 (5 bases). The CDR3 runs 13 residues. V was clipped by 6 bases and J by 6 bases, with 15 bases between them. The CDR3 protein is CASSTTRVSEQYF. CDR3 in DNA: TGTGCCAGCAGCACCACCAGGGTCTCCGAGCAGTACTTC.

This clonotype was detected only a few times. This chain connects TRBV3-1 to TRBJ2-3; D unclear. CDR3 length equals 18 residues. With 0 bases removed from V and 2 bases from J, the gap between germline ends came to 18 bases. Per germline, CDR1 LGHDT and CDR2 YNNKEL (reference sequence). The CDR3 DNA reads as TGTGCCAGCAGCCAAGATGTCGCTGGGTGGGGATTCACAGATACGCAGTATTTT. It specifies CASSQDVAGWGFTDTQYF.

This clonotype is a singleton in its sample. The chain links TRBV5-1 to TRBJ2-1; 8 nucleotides match TRBD2. The CDR3 is made up of 16 amino acids. The junction had 4 bases not matched to a gene; V was cut back by 0 bases and J by 2 bases. Germline loops: CDR1 SGHRS, CDR2 YFSETQ. CDR3 loop: CASSLVRGGTYNEQFF. CDR3 DNA: TGCGCCAGCAGCTTGGTACGGGGGGGGACCTACAATGAGCAGTTCTTC.

The J gene is TRBJ1-4, the V gene TRBV5-1, with D maybe TRBD1 (6 bases). CDR1 and CDR2 from the germline V gene are SGHRS and YFSETQ. Trimming stripped 1 base from V and 2 bases from J, with 9 bases between. This CDR3 spans 15 amino acids. The CDR3 loop reads CASSLYGGTNEKLFF. Here the CDR3 DNA reads TGCGCCAGCAGCTTGTACGGGGGCACTAATGAAAAACTGTTTTTT.

The V gene is TRBV5-1, the J gene TRBJ2-2; D call uncertain. There are 12 residues in the CDR3. Per germline, CDR1 SGHRS and CDR2 YFSETQ. Trimming removed 2 bases from V and 6 bases from J, with 5 bases in between. In DNA, the CDR3 is TGCGCCAGCAGCTTCGAATCCGGGGAGCTGTTTTTT. The encoded protein is CASSFESGELFF.

V usage is TRBV4-3 and J usage is TRBJ2-7; 7 bases map to TRBD1. Germline lookup yields CDR1 LGHNA and CDR2 YSLEER. The junction had 5 bases not matched to a gene; V was cut back by 0 bases and J by 6 bases. CDR3 length: 14 residues. CDR3: CASSQDRTGIEQYF. The DNA of the CDR3 is TGCGCCAGCAGCCAAGACAGGACAGGTATCGAGCAGTACTTC.

This chain connects TRBV6-5 to TRBJ2-1; TRBD1 is a possible D gene (5 bases). Looked up from germline, CDR1 is MNHEY and CDR2 is SVGAGI. V lost 6 bases and J 6 bases, leaving 30 bases between the germline ends. The CDR3 sequence is 19 residues long. CDR3 loop: CASSLNAPGFGALANEQFF. DNA for the CDR3: TGTGCCAGCAGCCTCAACGCCCCAGGGTTTGGGGCGCTCGCCAATGAGCAGTTCTTC.

The rearrangement uses TRBV28 and TRBJ2-7; 11 nucleotides line up with TRBD1. The ends lost 6 bases at V and 0 bases at J; junction bases unmatched: 16. The length of the CDR3 is 19 residues. In germline, CDR1 is MDHEN, CDR2 SYDVKM. The CDR3 protein is CASRGSPGQGVTVSYEQYF. In nucleotides, the CDR3 is TGTGCCAGCAGGGGCTCGCCGGGACAGGGGGTAACCGTCTCCTACGAGCAGTACTTC. Supplemented by reference TRBV28 and TRBJ2-7, the full variable domain reads DVKVTQSSRYLVKRTGEKVFLECVQDMDHENMFWYRQDPGLGLRLIYFSYDVKMKEKGDIPEGYSVSREKKERFSLILESASTNQTSMYLCASRGSPGQGVTVSYEQYFGPGTRLTVT.

This clonotype was counted many times. The chain links TRBV7-2 to TRBJ2-7, with 8 bases lining up with TRBD1. The CDR3 contains 12 residues. V was clipped by 5 bases and J by 11 bases; unmatched bases: 8. CDR1 SGHTA and CDR2 FQGNSA come from the germline V gene. In DNA, the CDR3 is TGTGCCAGCAGCCCCGTGACAGGGGTTAAGTACTTC. This sequence encodes CASSPVTGVKYF.

The CDR3 here is CASSQGARGSYEQYF. The CDR3 DNA follows: TGTGCCAGCAGCCAAGGAGCTCGCGGGTCCTACGAGCAGTACTTC. The chain carries TRBV4-2 and TRBJ2-7; D might be TRBD2 (5 bases). Germline CDR1 is LGHNA and CDR2 is YNFKEQ. V dropped 1 base and J dropped 1 base, with 11 bases sitting between them. The CDR3 has 15 residues.

This CDR3 is CAISEDSNSSPLHF. CDR3 nucleotide sequence: TGTGCCATCAGTGAGGACAGCAATTCCTCACCCCTCCACTTT. The rearrangement joins TRBV10-3 to TRBJ1-6; D is perhaps TRBD1 (5 bases). Germline loops: CDR1 ENHRY, CDR2 SYGVKD. The CDR3 is made up of 14 amino acids. The V and J ends lost 2 bases and 10 bases respectively, with 12 bases between them.

The CDR3 is CASSQVGPGQKNYGYTF. The CDR3 nucleotides read TGTGCCAGCAGCCAAGTGGGTCCAGGACAGAAGAACTATGGCTACACCTTC. The chain links TRBV4-2 to TRBJ1-2, with D tentatively TRBD1 (6 bases). Germline CDR1 and CDR2: LGHNA and YNFKEQ. The CDR3 has 17 amino acids. Trimming removed 1 base from V and 2 bases from J, with 17 bases in between.

This clonotype has just one count. The chain links TRBV7-2 to TRBJ2-1; 8 bases map to TRBD1. Per germline, CDR1 SGHTA and CDR2 FQGNSA. This CDR3 is 12 amino acids long. Trimming removed 5 bases from V and 12 bases from J; junction bases left unmatched: 6. CDR3 region: CASSTDRGPQFF. The DNA of the CDR3 is TGTGCCAGCAGCACCGACAGGGGACCGCAGTTCTTC.